These 18 T cell receptor beta chains came from one sample sequenced in a study of Ad26.COV2.S vaccination and SARS-CoV-2 variants. The treatment is: 19 received Ad26.COV2.S at low or high dose, single or two shots; roughly 5 received placebo; per-sample allocation not given. Sample collection was performed on day 63 after the first vaccine or placebo injection. The method was immunoSEQ multiplex PCR; TCRdb's version includes in-frame clones alone and lacks a portion of them. The sample has hundreds of thousands of clones, approximately 90% seen once. The specimen was peripheral blood, collected in a trial of Ad26.COV2.S vaccine versus placebo. The source of these receptors is a person aged 18-65 years who received the Ad26.COV2.S COVID-19 vaccine or a placebo.

There are a few counts of this clone. V gene TRBV5-4 combines with J gene TRBJ2-2; weak D call: TRBD2 (5 bases). Trimming left V 4 bases short and J 0 bases short, with 7 bases between. The CDR3 is made up of 14 amino acids. The V gene's germline CDR1 is SGHNT and CDR2 YYREEE (reference sequence). The CDR3 loop reads CASSPDSNTGELFF. As DNA, the CDR3 is TGTGCCAGCAGCCCGGACTCGAACACCGGGGAGCTGTTTTTT.

This clone was counted between two and nine times. The chain is built from TRBV10-1 and TRBJ1-1; perhaps TRBD1 as D (5 bases). Trimming stripped 3 bases from V and 6 bases from J, with 11 bases between. The CDR3 is 13 residues long. Germline CDR1 WNHNN, CDR2 SYGVQD (reference sequence). The DNA for the CDR3 is TGCGCCAGCAGTGACCCCGGACACTCTGAAGCTTTCTTT. Its protein product is CASSDPGHSEAFF.

The CDR3 is CASRRGGSYNEQFF. As DNA, the CDR3 is TGTGCCAGCAGGAGGGGGGGTTCCTACAATGAGCAGTTCTTC. The V and J genes are TRBV14 and TRBJ2-1; D might be TRBD2 (7 bases). CDR1 SGHDN and CDR2 FVKESK come from the germline V gene. The V end was cut by 6 bases, the J end by 1 base, with 10 bases between. CDR3 length equals 14 residues.

The rearrangement links TRBV11-2 to TRBJ2-7; TRBD2 might be the D (6 bases). The CDR3 contains 15 residues. CDR1 and CDR2 (germline): SGHAT, FQNNGV. V lost 0 bases and J lost 4, with 13 bases in between. This CDR3 is CASSLDRRGLYEQYF. CDR3 nucleotides: TGTGCCAGCAGCTTAGATCGGCGGGGTCTGTACGAGCAGTACTTC.

The chain recombines TRBV2 with TRBJ1-5; D not certain. Germline CDR1 and CDR2: SNHLY and FYNNEI. This CDR3 comprises 14 residues. Deletions cut 6 bases from V and 4 bases from J, with 13 bases between. CDR3 DNA: TGTGCCAGCAGAGGAACGGCCGAAAATCAGCCCCAGCATTTT. It encodes CASRGTAENQPQHF.

This rearrangement joins TRBV4-3 to TRBJ1-1; no firm D call. CDR3 size: 13 residues. The germline V and J ends were trimmed by 1 base and 2 bases, with 5 bases remaining between them. Per germline, CDR1 LGHNA and CDR2 YSLEER. CDR3 amino acids: CASSQVSNTEAFF. The CDR3 nucleotides are TGCGCCAGCAGCCAAGTATCAAACACTGAAGCTTTCTTT.

CDR3 bases: TGTGCCAGCAGCTTACAGGGATTAGCTTTCTTT. It is translated as CASSLQGLAFF. The J gene is TRBJ1-1, the V gene TRBV5-6; TRBD1 is a possible D gene (6 bases). With 2 bases removed from V and 10 bases from J, the gap between germline ends came to 9 bases. Per germline, CDR1 SGHDT and CDR2 YYEEEE. The CDR3 is 11 residues long.

The chain carries TRBV5-6 and TRBJ2-7; D is unclear. V dropped 4 bases and J dropped 0 bases, with 11 bases sitting between them. Germline V CDR1 and CDR2: SGHDT, YYEEEE. The CDR3 contains 14 residues. The CDR3 is CASSLQDDSYEQYF. In DNA, the CDR3 is TGTGCCAGCAGCCTCCAGGATGACTCCTACGAGCAGTACTTC.

This chain links TRBV5-8 with TRBJ1-2; TRBD1 matches at 7 bases. V lost 2 bases to trimming and J lost 5 bases; unmatched junction nucleotides: 9. Germline CDR1 reads SGHTS; CDR2 reads YDEGEE. The CDR3 has 15 amino acids. The CDR3 coding sequence is TGTGCCAGCAGCTTTGTGAGGGTACAGGGGTATGGCTACACCTTC. Its translation: CASSFVRVQGYGYTF.

The chain employs TRBV7-3 and TRBJ2-1, with 7 bases that match TRBD1. Losses at the gene ends were 0 bases for V and 7 bases for J; bases not matched to a gene: 6. Germline loops: CDR1 SGHTA, CDR2 FQGTGA. There are 15 residues in the CDR3. The CDR3 bases are TGTGCCAGCAGCTTAACGACAGGGTGGCTAAATGAGCAGTTCTTC. Protein: CASSLTTGWLNEQFF.

The chain couples TRBV27 to TRBJ2-7; 11 nucleotides line up with TRBD2. The CDR3 has 19 residues. Per the germline V gene, CDR1 is MNHEY and CDR2 is SMNVEV (reference sequence). The trim removed 5 bases at V and 0 bases at J, leaving 15 bases unmatched. The CDR3 nucleotides are TGTGCCAGCAGTACCCTCGGGCAGTGGGGACTAGCGGACTCCTACGAGCAGTACTTC. Its translation is CASSTLGQWGLADSYEQYF.

The chain joins TRBV10-3 to TRBJ1-2; D is unclear. This CDR3 is built from 13 residues. Germline CDR1 is ENHRY and CDR2 is SYGVKD. V was clipped by 8 bases and J by 5 bases, with 15 bases between them. The CDR3 is CAIGESAMYGYTF. CDR3 bases: TGTGCCATCGGGGAATCCGCCATGTATGGCTACACCTTC.

The gene calls are TRBV2 and TRBJ1-5; 10 bases map to TRBD1. V shed 5 bases and J 6 bases; nucleotides not matched to a gene: 7. CDR1 SNHLY and CDR2 FYNNEI come from the germline V gene. CDR3 length: 15 amino acids. CDR3 sequence: CASSKRQGAGQPQHF. The CDR3 bases are TGTGCCAGCAGTAAACGACAGGGGGCTGGTCAGCCCCAGCATTTT.

The V gene is TRBV7-8, the J gene TRBJ2-7; TRBD2 aligns across 9 bases. This CDR3 is 15 amino acids long. J was trimmed by 2 bases and V by 1 base; bases with no gene match: 3. CDR1 and CDR2 (germline): SGHVS, FQNEAQ. In DNA, the CDR3 is TGTGCCAGCAGCTTAGAGGCTAGCGGGGCCTACGAGCAGTACTTC. This encodes CASSLEASGAYEQYF.

V gene TRBV7-6 combines with J gene TRBJ2-2, with 7 bases lining up with TRBD2. J was trimmed by 0 bases and V by 5 bases; bases with no gene match: 6. The CDR3 extends over 16 amino acids. The germline V gene encodes CDR1 SGHVS and CDR2 FNYEAQ. CDR3 residues: CASSAMSGTNTGELFF. The CDR3 DNA sequence: TGTGCCAGCAGCGCCATGAGCGGGACGAACACCGGGGAGCTGTTTTTT.

The chain has TRBV12-3 or TRBV12-4 and TRBJ2-7; TRBD1 matches at 7 bases. CDR3 length: 13 amino acids. The V gene end was trimmed by 8 bases and the J gene end by 0 bases; junction bases not matched to a gene: 4. The CDR3 spells CASCPGGSYEQYF. In DNA form, the CDR3 reads TGTGCCAGCTGCCCAGGGGGCTCCTACGAGCAGTACTTC.

This chain connects TRBV6-5 to TRBJ2-7, with D perhaps being TRBD1 or TRBD2 (6 bases each). The CDR3 length is 14 residues. The germline V gene has CDR1 MNHEY and CDR2 SVGAGI. Trimming removed 4 bases from V and 6 bases from J, with 16 bases in between. In DNA form, the CDR3 reads TGTGCCAGCAGTTGGGGGGCAGGGGTCGTCGAGCAGTACTTC. It yields the protein CASSWGAGVVEQYF.

This clone appeared a single time. The chain recombines TRBV3-1 (or the pseudogene TRBV3-2) with TRBJ1-4; D remains unclear. Germline V gives CDR1 LGHDT, CDR2 YNNKEL (reference sequence). V lost 1 base to trimming and J lost 0 bases, with 3 bases between them. CDR3 size: 14 residues. CDR3 protein: CASSQGTTNEKLFF. In DNA, the CDR3 is TGTGCCAGCAGCCAAGGGACAACTAATGAAAAACTGTTTTTT.